What follows are 25 T cell receptor beta chains derived from one specimen sequenced in a study of blood T cell repertoires in COVID-19. Profiling relied on immunoSEQ multiplex PCR, and the TCRdb table lists in-frame clones only, not all of them. The sample holds 250,000 to 350,000 clones, about 87% seen once. The sequencing input was peripheral blood. All receptors derive from a woman under 40 who had recovered from COVID-19.

The genes are TRBV5-5 and TRBJ2-7, with 9 nucleotides matching TRBD1. CDR1 SGHKS and CDR2 YYEKEE come from the germline V gene (reference sequence). Trimming removed 1 base from V and 9 bases from J; junction bases left unmatched: 5. There are 13 residues in the CDR3. The CDR3 here is CASSLPGTGRQYF. The CDR3 region has the DNA TGTGCCAGCAGCTTGCCGGGGACAGGGCGGCAGTACTTC.

The rearrangement uses TRBV13 and TRBJ2-3, with TRBD1 matching over 7 bases. After removal of 6 bases from V and 2 bases from J, the junction contained 5 bases not matched to a gene. The CDR3 extends over 14 amino acids. Germline CDR1 PRHDT, CDR2 FYEKMQ (reference sequence). The CDR3 sequence: CASSLQGLTDTQYF. DNA of the CDR3: TGTGCCAGCAGTCTACAGGGGCTCACAGATACGCAGTATTTT.

The chain has TRBV10-3 and TRBJ2-5, with TRBD2 matching over 12 bases. V gave up 0 bases and J gave up 4 bases; unmatched junction bases: 6. CDR3 length equals 17 residues. The V gene's germline CDR1 is ENHRY and CDR2 SYGVKD. The CDR3 coding sequence is TGTGCCATCAGTGAGTCTTCCTGGACTAGCGGGGTAGAGACCCAGTACTTC. Encoded protein: CAISESSWTSGVETQYF.

The rearrangement uses TRBV28 and TRBJ2-5, with D possibly matching TRBD2 (6 bases). In germline, CDR1 is MDHEN, CDR2 SYDVKM. The CDR3 length is 17 residues. With 3 bases removed from V and 1 base from J, the gap between germline ends came to 18 bases. The CDR3 spells CASSLEWGVVAQETQYF. DNA of the CDR3: TGTGCCAGCAGTTTGGAATGGGGGGTAGTTGCCCAAGAGACCCAGTACTTC.

The CDR3 nucleotides read TGTGCCAGCAGTTTACGGCAGGGCAATGGCTACACCTTC. Translation: CASSLRQGNGYTF. V and J are TRBV12-3 or TRBV12-4 and TRBJ1-2; D possibly corresponds to TRBD1 (5 bases). CDR3 length equals 13 residues. Deletions cut 2 bases from V and 6 bases from J, with 10 bases between.

This chain joins TRBV6-2 or TRBV6-3 and TRBJ1-1; D is perhaps TRBD1 (6 bases). The CDR3 totals 15 residues. Germline loops: CDR1 MNHEY, CDR2 SVGEGT. The V end lost 2 bases, the J end lost 1 base, and 11 bases lay between the germline ends. CDR3 DNA: TGTGCCAGCAGTTACCTGACAGGAGAGAACACTGAAGCTTTCTTT. Translating it yields CASSYLTGENTEAFF.

The chain links TRBV11-3 to TRBJ2-1, with 7 bases that match TRBD2. CDR3 size: 16 residues. V dropped 5 bases and J dropped 0; count of bases not matched to a gene: 7. Germline CDR1 and CDR2: SGHNT and YENEEA. The CDR3 here is CASSPWGGNSYNEQFF. The CDR3, as DNA: TGTGCCAGCAGCCCGTGGGGGGGGAACTCCTACAATGAGCAGTTCTTC.

V is TRBV6-1 and J is TRBJ2-7; TRBD1 aligns across 7 bases. Unmatched junction bases numbered 6, after V lost 1 base and J lost 6 bases. This CDR3 spans 14 amino acids. Germline lookup yields CDR1 MNHNS and CDR2 SASEGT. CDR3 nucleotide sequence: TGTGCCAGCAGTGAAGTAACGACAGGGAGCGAGCAGTACTTC. Encoded protein: CASSEVTTGSEQYF.

This clone has only one observation. CDR3 in DNA: TGCGCCAGCAGCCAAATAGGGACAGGGGGTTTACAAGAGACCCAGTACTTC. Encoded protein: CASSQIGTGGLQETQYF. This chain joins TRBV4-1 and TRBJ2-5; 11 nucleotides align to TRBD1. After removal of 2 bases from V and 2 bases from J, the junction contained 7 bases not matched to a gene. Germline V gene data show CDR1 as MGHRA and CDR2 as YSYEKL. CDR3 length: 17 amino acids.

The rearrangement joins TRBV19 to TRBJ2-5; TRBD2 matches at 8 bases. CDR1 and CDR2 (germline): LNHDA, SQIVND (reference sequence). The CDR3 has 15 residues. Germline trimming cut 1 base from V and 5 bases from J; bases unmatched to any gene: 6. The CDR3 spells CASSIASSGGETQYF. In DNA form, the CDR3 reads TGTGCCAGTAGTATAGCTAGTTCGGGGGGGGAGACCCAGTACTTC.

The gene calls are TRBV5-6 and TRBJ1-1; D gene unclear. The CDR3 consists of 14 residues. Trimming stripped 4 bases from V and 5 bases from J, with 15 bases between. CDR1 SGHDT and CDR2 YYEEEE come from the germline V gene. As DNA, the CDR3 is TGTGCCAGCAGCCCCACGAGGGTCGGAACTGAAGCTTTCTTT. Protein: CASSPTRVGTEAFF.

The rearrangement uses TRBV5-1 and TRBJ1-2; tentative D call: TRBD1 (5 bases). The CDR3 length is 14 residues. From germline, CDR1 is SGHRS and CDR2 YFSETQ. Trimming pared 2 bases from V and 6 bases from J, leaving 14 bases between. CDR3 nucleotide sequence: TGCGCCAGCAGCTTAGCGGGAGGGGTAGATGGCTACACCTTC. Translating it yields CASSLAGGVDGYTF. The variable domain in full, completed from reference TRBV5-1 and TRBJ1-2, reads KAGVTQTPRYLIKTRGQQVTLSCSPISGHRSVSWYQQTPGQGLQFLFEYFSETQRNKGNFPGRFSGRQFSNSRSEMNVSTLELGDSALYLCASSLAGGVDGYTFGSGTRLTVV.

This clone was seen a few times. The rearrangement links TRBV28 to TRBJ1-2; TRBD1 matches at 11 bases. The ends lost 7 bases at V and 7 bases at J; junction bases unmatched: 11. The germline V gene has CDR1 MDHEN and CDR2 SYDVKM. The CDR3 is made up of 15 amino acids. In DNA, the CDR3 is TGTGCCAGCAAAGGACAGGGGGCTGGTTCGGGTGGCTACACCTTC. It translates to CASKGQGAGSGGYTF.

V gene TRBV7-2 combines with J gene TRBJ1-3; D call uncertain. CDR1 is SGHTA and CDR2 is FQGNSA in the germline V gene. Trimming cost V 3 bases and J 3 bases, with 15 bases left between them. The CDR3 totals 16 residues. The CDR3 spells CASSFYVPVGGNTIYF. CDR3 DNA sequence: TGTGCCAGCAGCTTCTATGTCCCCGTCGGTGGAAACACCATATATTTT.

The chain uses TRBV4-3 and TRBJ1-3; D remains unclear. This CDR3 has 15 residues. Germline V gives CDR1 LGHNA, CDR2 YSLEER. With 0 bases removed from V and 0 bases from J, the gap between germline ends came to 6 bases. For the CDR3, the DNA is TGCGCCAGCAGCCAAGAAGCTCCCTCTGGAAACACCATATATTTT. This codes for CASSQEAPSGNTIYF.

The chain uses TRBV6-2 or TRBV6-3 and TRBJ2-7; no clear D. Germline V gene data show CDR1 as MNHEY and CDR2 as SVGEGT. The CDR3 is made up of 15 amino acids. The V gene lost 0 bases and the J gene lost 0 bases, with 9 bases spanning the gap. Here the CDR3 reads CASSYSLSHSYEQYF. The DNA for the CDR3 is TGTGCCAGCAGTTACTCGCTTAGCCACTCCTACGAGCAGTACTTC.

The chain carries TRBV24-1 and TRBJ2-7, with a tentative D call TRBD2 (6 bases). The ends were cut back, 4 bases at V and 4 bases at J, with 13 bases in the middle. This CDR3 has 14 residues. CDR1 is KGHDR, CDR2 SFDVKD, per germline. The CDR3: CATSDAGREYEQYF. The CDR3 DNA follows: TGTGCCACCAGTGACGCGGGAAGAGAGTACGAGCAGTACTTC.

This chain joins TRBV6-1 and TRBJ2-4; 9 nucleotides align to TRBD2. CDR1 and CDR2 from the germline V gene are MNHNS and SASEGT. The CDR3 has 18 amino acids. Unmatched junction bases numbered 11, after V lost 4 bases and J lost 1 base. The DNA of the CDR3 is TGTGCCAGCAGTGGGCAGCGGGGGGCCTCCTGGGCCAAAAACATTCAGTACTTC. The encoded protein is CASSGQRGASWAKNIQYF.

J is TRBJ2-6 and V is TRBV19, with D unclear. The V and J ends lost 1 base and 0 bases respectively, with 10 bases between them. Per the germline V gene, CDR1 is LNHDA and CDR2 is SQIVND (reference sequence). There are 17 residues in the CDR3. The CDR3 spells CASSIALGLSGANVLTF. The CDR3 DNA reads TGTGCCAGTAGTATAGCCCTAGGCCTCTCTGGGGCCAACGTCCTGACTTTC.

In its sample, this clone was seen once. V usage is TRBV5-6 and J usage is TRBJ2-7; 11 bases are a match to TRBD2. The CDR3 extends over 16 amino acids. Germline values: CDR1 SGHDT, CDR2 YYEEEE. V was clipped by 0 bases and J by 0 bases; unmatched bases: 2. The CDR3 here is CASSLGGTSGSYEQYF. The CDR3 region has the DNA TGTGCCAGCAGCTTGGGGGGGACTAGCGGCTCCTACGAGCAGTACTTC.

The V gene is TRBV3-1 (or the pseudogene TRBV3-2), the J gene TRBJ2-6, with unresolved D. The CDR3 totals 17 residues. V lost 4 bases and J 0 bases, leaving 13 bases between the germline ends. From germline, CDR1 is LGHDT and CDR2 YNNKEL (reference sequence). The CDR3 DNA sequence: TGTGCCAGCAGCCGATTCAAATTGGCCTCTGGGGCCAACGTCCTGACTTTC. Protein product: CASSRFKLASGANVLTF.

This chain joins TRBV10-2 and TRBJ1-1; 10 nucleotides agree with TRBD1. The length of the CDR3 is 13 residues. V trimming: 8 bases; J trimming: 6 bases; junction bases outside the gene matches: 6. Germline CDR1 and CDR2: WSHSY and SAAADI. CDR3 bases: TGCGCCAGCGGCTCTGGGACAGGGGCTGAAGCTTTCTTT. This sequence encodes CASGSGTGAEAFF.

The chain has TRBV3-1 (or the pseudogene TRBV3-2) and TRBJ2-4, with 8 nucleotides matching TRBD1. Germline trimming cut 5 bases from V and 8 bases from J; bases unmatched to any gene: 8. From germline, CDR1 is LGHDT and CDR2 YNNKEL (reference sequence). The CDR3 contains 14 residues. The CDR3 nucleotides read TGTGCCAGCAGCGAAGTCCAGGGGGCGGACATTCAGTACTTC. Translation gives CASSEVQGADIQYF.

The chain is built from TRBV3-1 (or the pseudogene TRBV3-2) and TRBJ1-4, with 12 bases that match TRBD1. The CDR3 length is 18 residues. V lost 3 bases, J lost 4 bases, and 9 bases stayed unmatched. Germline V gene lookup returns CDR1 LGHDT and CDR2 YNNKEL (reference sequence). The CDR3 region is CASSHLPGQGAVNEKLFF. CDR3 DNA: TGTGCCAGCAGCCACCTACCGGGACAGGGGGCCGTTAATGAAAAACTGTTTTTT.

The chain links TRBV29-1 to TRBJ2-2, with 8 nucleotides matching TRBD1. J gave up 5 bases and V 5 bases, and 10 bases lay outside the gene matches. The CDR3 is made up of 15 amino acids. Germline CDR1 is SQVTM and CDR2 is ANQGSEA. The CDR3 DNA reads TGCAGCGTTTTCTGGCAGGGGGCTATGACCGGGGAGCTGTTTTTT. It translates to CSVFWQGAMTGELFF.